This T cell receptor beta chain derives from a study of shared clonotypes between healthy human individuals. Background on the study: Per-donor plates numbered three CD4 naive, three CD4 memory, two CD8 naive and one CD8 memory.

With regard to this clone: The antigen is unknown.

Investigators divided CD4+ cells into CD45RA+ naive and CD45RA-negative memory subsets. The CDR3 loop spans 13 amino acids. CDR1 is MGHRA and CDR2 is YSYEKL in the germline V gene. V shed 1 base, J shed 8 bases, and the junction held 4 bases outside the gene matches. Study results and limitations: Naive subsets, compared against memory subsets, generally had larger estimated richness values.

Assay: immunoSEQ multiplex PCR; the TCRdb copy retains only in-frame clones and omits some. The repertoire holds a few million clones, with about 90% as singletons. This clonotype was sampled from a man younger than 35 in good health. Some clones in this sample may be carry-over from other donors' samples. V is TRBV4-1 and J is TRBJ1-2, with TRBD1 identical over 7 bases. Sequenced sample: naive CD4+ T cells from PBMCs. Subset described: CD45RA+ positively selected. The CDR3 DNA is TGCGCCAGCAGCCAAGGGGGGGGACAGGGCTACACCTTC. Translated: CASSQGGGQGYTF.